The present T cell receptor (beta chain) was sequenced within a study of spatial heterogeneity in lung cancer. Study as a whole: The average appearance count of each unique TCR and UMI combination in raw reads was more than ten. Findings and limits, study-wide: The study found that expanded intratumoral alpha and beta TCR counts tracked tumor mutation counts. The counts of expanded TCRs, ubiquitous and regional, tracked ubiquitous and regional nonsynonymous mutations, respectively.

Every cDNA TCR molecule received its own unique molecular identifier. TCRdb reanalysed the 5' RACE reads using MiXCR and keeps one entry per CDR3 protein. The table shows several thousand distinct CDR3 sequences, with approximately 17% occurring only once. This clonotype is medium-sized in the sample. Antigen specificity is unknown. Time point defined: sample taken at primary tumor resection. Whole RNA, isolated from tumor, nontumor lung or frozen PBMC, was sequenced without prior sorting. Germline V CDR1 and CDR2: SGDLS, YYNGEE. CDR3 length equals 15 residues. The ends lost 9 bases at V and 5 bases at J; junction bases unmatched: 11.

The rearrangement links TRBV9 to TRBJ2-1; 10 nucleotides agree with TRBD1. Here the sequenced sample was lung tumor tissue, taken at surgery. The receptor was isolated from a female donor with early-stage non-small cell lung cancer. CDR3 DNA: TGTGCCATTCCGCCGGGACAGGGGCGTAACAATGAGCAGTTCTTC. It specifies CAIPPGQGRNNEQFF.